Sequencing of this TCR beta chain was carried out in a study of spatial heterogeneity in lung cancer (dated by TCRdb to between 2018 and 2021). Broadly, across the study: Beta-chain transcripts were consistently detected in greater numbers than alpha-chain transcripts, which likely reflects a higher abundance of beta-chain transcripts. In the raw uncorrected reads, each unique combination of TCR and UMI appeared on average more than ten times. In non-small cell lung cancer, the study quantitatively compared TCR alpha and beta repertoires across several tumor regions, matched nontumor lung, and blood. Nonsynonymous mutation counts, determined by whole-exome sequencing of tumor tissue, were related to TCR repertoire features. Both alpha and beta chains were TCR-sequenced in roughly 200 tumor regions, approximately 68 matched nontumor lung samples and around 54 PBMC samples obtained at surgery.

The meaning of the sample's time point label: sample taken at primary tumor resection. Donors were under 95 patients with early-stage, untreated non-small cell lung cancer from the lung TRACERx cohort. TCR sequencing used whole RNA extracted from tumor and nontumor lung tissue, or from cryopreserved PBMC samples, without cell sorting. Only patients for whom sufficient RNA was available from at least two tumor regions were selected for TCR sequencing. Library construction relied on 5' RACE. Sequenced on a NextSeq 500. In the TCR library protocol, a unique molecular identifier was attached to each TCR cDNA molecule so that PCR and sequencing errors could be corrected. The study's processing was this. TCR identification, UMI-based error correction and CDR3 extraction were all carried out with Decombinator tools. Expanded TCRs were defined as those above a frequency of 2 per 1,000, corresponding to the top 1% of the tumor frequency distribution. Each repertoire was subsampled 100 times to 5,000 TCRs, after which Renyi diversity was computed with the R vegan package. CDR3 similarity networks were built from amino acid triplet string-kernel similarity, with CDR3s being connected when pairwise similarity was above 0.82. The raw public reads went through TCRdb reprocessing: fastp at Q25, MiXCR clone calling, in-frame beta chains kept. Each entry is one CDR3 protein sequence, shown with its most common DNA and genes. In this record, the V and J calls reflect TCRdb's handling and not the investigators' own analysis. This sample comprises tens of thousands of distinct CDR3 sequences, approximately 12% of them detected only once. The ten top clones hold over 40% of the sample.

V and J are truncated by 3 bases and 0 bases respectively, leaving an intervening sequence of 12 bases. The CDR3 has 15 amino acids, counting the end cysteine and phenylalanine. Of all the DNA, just the CDR3 is kept, 45 bases in frame from base 1. According to the germline V gene (reference sequence), CDR1 reads DFQATT and CDR2 reads SNEGSKA. This clonotype was detected a few times. The antigen it binds to is not known. No much larger clone is present one base from it, and per-base qualities are unavailable. On the study overall, not on this receptor specifically: Confirming at a functional level the hypothesis that regional TCRs recognize regional mutations was considered to require additional single-cell paired TCR alpha and beta sequencing. Ubiquitous expanded tumor TCRs showed up in blood more often at tumor resection than at routine follow-up.

This sample comprised PBMCs, obtained at surgery. The sequence is built from TRBV20-1 and TRBJ1-5, with the D gene too uncertain to name. The clonotype comes from a male donor with early-stage non-small cell lung cancer. The DNA is TGCAGTGCTAGGGGCCGACCATTTAGCAATCAGCCCCAGCATTTT. Translated, it reads CSARGRPFSNQPQHF.